The clone carrying this T cell receptor beta chain turned up a few times. What it binds is not known. This entry belongs to a study of T cell repertoires in cytomegalovirus infection. Study information: CMV infection and matching HLA type were both indicated by public TCR beta signatures.

TCRdb re-analysed the reads in MiXCR, keeping a single row per CDR3 protein. The sample consists of roughly 49,000 distinct CDR3 sequences, approximately 22% of them appearing once. Trimming took 6 bases from V and 6 from J, leaving 8 bases between them. CDR1 is LNHDA and CDR2 is SQIVND in the germline V gene (reference sequence). CDR3 length: 12 amino acids. This rearrangement joins TRBV19 to TRBJ2-2; D not resolved. This receptor was obtained from a human donor in good health (CMV status not recorded). Some clones in this sample may be carry-over from other donors' samples. The sequenced sample was PBMCs, sequenced either directly or after in vitro stimulation (not recorded which). In DNA, the CDR3 is TGTGCCAGTAGCCCCCTGTCCGGGGAGCTGTTTTTT. Protein product: CASSPLSGELFF.